The T cell receptor beta chain described here comes from a study of blood T cells in healthy people across ages. For the study at large: Every two T cells gave about one barcoded beta molecule via template switching.

A sample-barcoded 5' primer and a J-beta primer mix were used in a second PCR of about 7 to 12 cycles. TCRdb passed the 5' RACE reads through MiXCR, listing each CDR3 protein once. The table lists some 1.4 million distinct CDR3 sequences, 42% of them singletons. Total RNA extracted from each sample amounted to at least 6 micrograms. About this clonotype: The antigen is unknown.

Broader study findings: When one million T cells were used, diversity estimates were thought to be underestimates.

The trim removed 6 bases at V and 6 bases at J, leaving 8 bases unmatched. The CDR3 length is 16 residues. Germline values: CDR1 SGHVS, CDR2 FQNEAQ. The sample was blood. The clonotype was recovered from a woman under 30 in good health. This chain uses TRBV7-8 with TRBJ2-1; 13 bases are a match to TRBD2. As DNA, the CDR3 is TGTGCCAGCAGAAAGATACTAGCGGGAGGGCCCAATGAGCAGTTCTTC. This sequence encodes CASRKILAGGPNEQFF.